A selection of T cell receptor beta chains follows, all from one sample in a study of shared clonotypes between healthy human individuals. Sequenced by immunoSEQ multiplex PCR; TCRdb stores in-frame clones only, minus some. Of more than 2 million clones in the sample, 93% are singletons; the top ten hold 1.5% to 2%. The sample was naive CD8+ T cells from PBMCs. These receptor sequences come from a man younger than 30 in good health. Some clones in this sample may be carry-over from other donors' samples. Both conserved end residues are part of each CDR3. The order of the fields is J gene, V gene, D gene, clone size, CDR3 DNA, CDR3 protein. D genes are given only for firm matches. A row's size may be missing; if present it is once, few, many or a size class.

TRBJ2-3 | TRBV6-5 | TRBD2 | NA | TGTGCCAGCACCCCCTGGCTAGCGGGAGATACGCAGTATTTT | CASTPWLAGDTQYF
TRBJ1-3 | TRBV30 | NA | NA | TGTGCCTGGAGTTCGTGGGTCGACTCTGGAAACACCATATATTTT | CAWSSWVDSGNTIYF
TRBJ1-4 | TRBV4-1 | TRBD1 | NA | TGCGCCAGCAGCCAGGGTTCCGGGACAGGGACGGGTGAAAAACTGTTTTTT | CASSQGSGTGTGEKLFF
TRBJ2-5 | TRBV27 | NA | once | TGTGCCAGCAGCCCCCACCTCGCCGACCCAAGAGAGACCCAGTACTTC | CASSPHLADPRETQYF
TRBJ1-4 | TRBV7-3 | TRBD1 | NA | TGTGCCAGCAGCTTATGGCGGACAGGGGACGAAAAACTGTTTTTT | CASSLWRTGDEKLFF
TRBJ2-7 | TRBV29-1 | TRBD1 | NA | TGCAGTGCCGCAGGGGGTCATTTTTACGAGCAGTACTTC | CSAAGGHFYEQYF
TRBJ2-7 | TRBV15 | TRBD1 | NA | TGTGCCACCAGCAGGGACAGGGGGATCTACGAGCAGTACTTC | CATSRDRGIYEQYF
TRBJ2-2 | TRBV7-9 | NA | NA | TGTGCCAGCAGTGGTATGACGGGAGCTACCGGGGAGCTGTTTTTT | CASSGMTGATGELFF
TRBJ1-2 | TRBV9 | NA | NA | TGTGCCAGCAGCCCTCGCCCCGGAGACCTGGGCTACACCTTC | CASSPRPGDLGYTF
TRBJ2-1 | TRBV5-1 | TRBD2 | NA | TGCGCCAGCAGCTTGGGCGGGACTAGCCGCGGGGGGCATGAGCAGTTCTTC | CASSLGGTSRGGHEQFF
TRBJ1-1 | TRBV27 | NA | NA | TGTGCCAGCAGGATTGGGGGGAACACTGAAGCTTTCTTT | CASRIGGNTEAFF
TRBJ1-4 | TRBV29-1 | NA | NA | TGCAGCGTAAGGGGTGAAAAACTGTTTTTT | CSVRGEKLFF
TRBJ2-1 | TRBV9 | TRBD1 | NA | TGTGCCAGCAGCCTATTTGGGACAGGGTTTGGTGGTGAGCAGTTCTTC | CASSLFGTGFGGEQFF
TRBJ2-3 | TRBV2 | NA | NA | TGTGCCAGCAGTGAGGGGTCATATAGCACAGATACGCAGTATTTT | CASSEGSYSTDTQYF
TRBJ2-6 | TRBV14 | NA | NA | TGTGCCAGCAGCCATGCTGGGGCCAACGTCCTGACTTTC | CASSHAGANVLTF
TRBJ2-7 | TRBV19 | TRBD2 | NA | TGTGCCAGTAGTGTAATAGCGGGAGGCTACGAGCAGTACTTC | CASSVIAGGYEQYF
TRBJ2-1 | TRBV4-1 | NA | NA | TGCGCCAGCAGCCAAGGTTTCAGGACAACCTACAATGAGCAGTTCTTC | CASSQGFRTTYNEQFF
TRBJ2-2 | TRBV4-2 | NA | NA | TGTGCCAGCAGCCAAGATAAGAGGGCCCCGAACACCGGGGAGCTGTTTTTT | CASSQDKRAPNTGELFF
TRBJ2-1 | TRBV29-1 | TRBD2 | NA | TGCAGCGCCCTTCGTAGCGGGGCCTACAATGAGCAGTTCTTC | CSALRSGAYNEQFF
TRBJ2-2 | TRBV19 | NA | NA | TGTGCCAGTAGTATAGGACGAAACACCGGGGAGCTGTTTTTT | CASSIGRNTGELFF
TRBJ2-5 | TRBV6-5 | NA | NA | TGTGCCAGCAGTTACGGTCCAGGGGGAGGAGAGACCCAGTACTTC | CASSYGPGGGETQYF
TRBJ2-1 | TRBV7-9 | NA | NA | TGTGCCAGCAGCTTGGGGGACATCCGTTACAATGAGCAGTTCTTC | CASSLGDIRYNEQFF
TRBJ1-4 | TRBV7-2 | NA | few | TGTGCCAGCAGCTTAGGTACAAAACTGTTTTTT | CASSLGTKLFF
TRBJ2-5 | TRBV25-1 | NA | NA | TGTGCCAGCAGTGAAGACAACGGACAAGAGACCCAGTACTTC | CASSEDNGQETQYF
TRBJ1-1 | TRBV5-1 | TRBD1 | once | TGCGCCAGCAGCTTGGAGGCAGGGGGCTGGATGAACACTGAAGCTTTCTTT | CASSLEAGGWMNTEAFF
TRBJ1-3 | TRBV2 | NA | NA | TGTGCCAGCAGGGACATCGGAAACACCATATATTTT | CASRDIGNTIYF